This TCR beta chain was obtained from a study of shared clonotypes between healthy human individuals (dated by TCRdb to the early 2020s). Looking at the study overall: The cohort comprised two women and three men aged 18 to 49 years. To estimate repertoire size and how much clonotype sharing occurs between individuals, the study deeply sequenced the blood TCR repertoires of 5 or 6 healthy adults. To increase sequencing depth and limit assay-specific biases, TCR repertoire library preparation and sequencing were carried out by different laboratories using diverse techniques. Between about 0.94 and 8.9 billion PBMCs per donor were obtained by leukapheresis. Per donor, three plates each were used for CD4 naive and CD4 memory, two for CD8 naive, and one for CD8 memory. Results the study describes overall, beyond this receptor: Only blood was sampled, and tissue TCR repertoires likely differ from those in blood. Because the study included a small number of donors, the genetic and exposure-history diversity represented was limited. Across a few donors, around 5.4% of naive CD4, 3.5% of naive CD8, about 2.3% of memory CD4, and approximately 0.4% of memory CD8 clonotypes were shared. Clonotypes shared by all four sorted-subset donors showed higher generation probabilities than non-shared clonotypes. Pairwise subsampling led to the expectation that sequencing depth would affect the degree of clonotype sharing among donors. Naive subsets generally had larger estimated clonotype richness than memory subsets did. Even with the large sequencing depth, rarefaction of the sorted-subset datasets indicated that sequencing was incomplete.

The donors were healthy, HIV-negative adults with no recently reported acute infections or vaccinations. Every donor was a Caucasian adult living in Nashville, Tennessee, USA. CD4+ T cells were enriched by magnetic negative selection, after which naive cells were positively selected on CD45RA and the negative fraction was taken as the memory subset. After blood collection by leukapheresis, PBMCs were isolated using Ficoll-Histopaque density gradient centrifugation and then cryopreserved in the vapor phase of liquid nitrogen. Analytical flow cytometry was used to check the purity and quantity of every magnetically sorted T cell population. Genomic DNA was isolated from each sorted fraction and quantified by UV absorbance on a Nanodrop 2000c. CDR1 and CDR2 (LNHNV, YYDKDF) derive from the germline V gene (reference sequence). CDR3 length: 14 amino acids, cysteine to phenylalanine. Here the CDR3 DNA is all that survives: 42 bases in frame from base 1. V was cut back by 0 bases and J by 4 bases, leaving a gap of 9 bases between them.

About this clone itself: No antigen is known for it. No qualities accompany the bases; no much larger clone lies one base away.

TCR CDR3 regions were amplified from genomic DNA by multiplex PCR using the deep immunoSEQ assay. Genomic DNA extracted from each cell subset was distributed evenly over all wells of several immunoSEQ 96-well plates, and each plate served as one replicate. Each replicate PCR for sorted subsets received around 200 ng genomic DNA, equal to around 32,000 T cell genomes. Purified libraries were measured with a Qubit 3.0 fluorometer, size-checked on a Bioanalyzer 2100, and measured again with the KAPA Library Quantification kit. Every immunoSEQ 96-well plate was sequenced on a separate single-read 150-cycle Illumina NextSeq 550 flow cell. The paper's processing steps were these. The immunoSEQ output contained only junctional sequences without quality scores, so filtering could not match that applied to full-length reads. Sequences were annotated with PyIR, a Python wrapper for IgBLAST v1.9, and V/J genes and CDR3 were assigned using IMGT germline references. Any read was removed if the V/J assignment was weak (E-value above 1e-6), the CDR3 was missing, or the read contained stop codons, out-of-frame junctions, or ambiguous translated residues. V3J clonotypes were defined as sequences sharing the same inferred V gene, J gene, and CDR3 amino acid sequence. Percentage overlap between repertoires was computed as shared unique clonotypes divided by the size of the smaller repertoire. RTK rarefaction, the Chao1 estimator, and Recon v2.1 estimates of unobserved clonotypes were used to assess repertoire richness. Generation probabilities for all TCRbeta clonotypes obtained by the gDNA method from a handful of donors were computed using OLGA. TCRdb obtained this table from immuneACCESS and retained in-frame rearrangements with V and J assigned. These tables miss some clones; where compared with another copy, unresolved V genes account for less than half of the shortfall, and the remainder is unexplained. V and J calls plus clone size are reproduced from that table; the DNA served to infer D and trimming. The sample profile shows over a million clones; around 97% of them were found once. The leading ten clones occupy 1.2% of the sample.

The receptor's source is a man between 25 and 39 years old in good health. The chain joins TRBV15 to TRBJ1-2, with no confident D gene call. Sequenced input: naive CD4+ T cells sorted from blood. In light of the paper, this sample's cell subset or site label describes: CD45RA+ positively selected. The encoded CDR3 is CATSRDKGPYGYTF. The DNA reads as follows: TGTGCCACCAGCAGAGATAAGGGTCCCTATGGCTACACCTTC.